These T cell receptor beta chains were read from a single sample in a study of regulatory T cells in long-lasting Graves disease. Via MiXCR, TCRdb re-called the multiplex PCR reads, giving one row per CDR3 protein. The data hold 300,000 to 400,000 distinct CDR3 sequences, with roughly a sixth observed a single time. The input for sequencing was peripheral blood mononuclear cells (PBMCs), taken at new diagnosis, from a patient treated with antithyroid drugs. Receptor source: a female donor with Graves disease. Both conserved end residues are part of each CDR3. D genes are given only for firm matches. Clone size is stated in some rows and not others, as once, few, many or a class when expanded.

TRBJ1-5	.	.	TRBV28	TGTGCCAGCAGCCCAGGGACAATTTATAGCAATCAGCCCCAGCATTTT	CASSPGTIYSNQPQHF
TRBJ1-4	.	few	TRBV29-1	TGCAGCGTCATTCATAGGGCTAATGAAAAACTGTTTTTT	CSVIHRANEKLFF
TRBJ2-1	.	many	TRBV6-2/TRBV6-3	TGTGCCAGCAGTTACTCGAGCTCCTACAATGAGCAGTTCTTC	CASSYSSSYNEQFF
TRBJ2-1	.	many	TRBV29-1	TGCAGCGTCCCTGAGAATGAGCAGTTCTTC	CSVPENEQFF
TRBJ2-3	TRBD2	.	TRBV10-2	TGCGCCAGCACGAATCGTCAGGCTAGCGGAAGAGATACGCAGTATTTT	CASTNRQASGRDTQYF
TRBJ1-1	TRBD1	many	TRBV12-5	TGTGCTAGTGGATCGGGACAGGTCTTTCGGGCTTTCTTT	CASGSGQVFRAFF
TRBJ2-3	.	once	TRBV28	TGTGCCACCCAGCGGTTACCTAGCACAGATACGCAGTATTTT	CATQRLPSTDTQYF
TRBJ1-2	.	many	TRBV20-1	TGCAGTGCTAGAGGAGGAGTTCGGACACGGACGGTCGGATGGTATGGCTACACCTTC	CSARGGVRTRTVGWYGYTF
TRBJ1-2	.	.	TRBV12-3/TRBV12-4	TGTGCCAGCAGTTTTGGGAGTCGGGGCTACACCTTC	CASSFGSRGYTF
TRBJ2-5	TRBD1	many	TRBV29-1	TGCAGCGTTGAGTACAGGGGGCTAGGAGAGACCCAGTACTTC	CSVEYRGLGETQYF
TRBJ1-1	.	.	TRBV28	TGTGCCAGCAGTTTATCGAAAAGAATGAACACTGAAGCTTTCTTT	CASSLSKRMNTEAFF
TRBJ1-2	.	many	TRBV12-3/TRBV12-4	TGTGCCAGCAGTCCCCGGGCAGGGTGGGGGGAGAGGGATGGCTACACCTTC	CASSPRAGWGERDGYTF
TRBJ1-6	TRBD1	few	TRBV27	TGTGCCAGCAGTTTATCCCCGGTGACAGGGTTCAATTCACCCCTCCACTTT	CASSLSPVTGFNSPLHF
TRBJ2-1	.	.	TRBV6-1	TGTGCCAGCAGAGAACCTTATCCCTGGGGGAACAATGAGCAGTTCTTC	CASREPYPWGNNEQFF
TRBJ2-7	.	.	TRBV28	TGTGCCAGCAGGACACAATCGGGAGAGCAGTACTTC	CASRTQSGEQYF
TRBJ1-1	.	many	TRBV3-1	TGTGCCAGCAGCCAAGAAAGATGGGCGGGGAAAGAAGCTTTCTTT	CASSQERWAGKEAFF
TRBJ1-5	.	few	TRBV6-1	TGTGCCAGCAGTGAAGGCGGGTTCAGTCAGCCCCAGCATTTT	CASSEGGFSQPQHF
TRBJ2-3	TRBD2	few	TRBV4-1	TGCGCCAGCAGCCTCCTGACTAGCGGGACCTTTTCAGATACGCAGTATTTT	CASSLLTSGTFSDTQYF
TRBJ2-7	TRBD2	.	TRBV7-9	TGTGCCAGCAGCCTATTGCTAGCGGGGTACGAGCAGTACTTC	CASSLLLAGYEQYF
TRBJ2-2	.	many	TRBV10-3	TGTGCCATCCGGGCGGGCGCGGGGAAGAACACCGGGGAGCTGTTTTTT	CAIRAGAGKNTGELFF
TRBJ1-1	.	.	TRBV19	TGTGCCAGTAATTGGGCCATGAACACTGAAGCTTTCTTT	CASNWAMNTEAFF
TRBJ1-2	TRBD1	many	TRBV7-2	TGTGCCAGCAGCACGACCGGGACAGGCATTTATGGCTACACCTTC	CASSTTGTGIYGYTF
TRBJ2-1	TRBD1	many	TRBV6-1	TGTGCCAGCAGTCCACTTACAGGGGCCGCCCGGAGCTCCTACAATGAGCAGTTCTTC	CASSPLTGAARSSYNEQFF
TRBJ1-2	TRBD1	.	TRBV12-3/TRBV12-4	TGTGCCAGCAGTCCATACCGGGACAGGGGTTCTAACTATGGCTACACCTTC	CASSPYRDRGSNYGYTF
TRBJ1-1	.	many	TRBV6-5	TGTGCCAGCAGTTACTCTTTGGCAGGTCCATCGAACACTGAAGCTTTCTTT	CASSYSLAGPSNTEAFF
TRBJ2-7	TRBD2	many	TRBV27	TGTGCCAGCAGTCCCCGGGGACTAGCGGGTTACTACGAGCAGTACTTC	CASSPRGLAGYYEQYF
TRBJ1-1	.	many	TRBV12-3/TRBV12-4	TGTGCCAGCAGTTTCGGGGGGGGGGACACTGAAGCTTTCTTT	CASSFGGGDTEAFF
TRBJ2-2	.	many	TRBV30	TGTGCCTGGAGTCGGGAAAACACCGGGGAGCTGTTTTTT	CAWSRENTGELFF
TRBJ2-1	TRBD2	many	TRBV20-1	TGCAGTGCTAGTTCTAGCGGCACCTCCTTGAGCTCCTACAATGAGCAGTTCTTC	CSASSSGTSLSSYNEQFF
TRBJ1-2	TRBD1	.	TRBV12-3/TRBV12-4	TGTGCCAGCAGTAACGCGGGACAGGAGGGTTTCTATGGCTACACCTTC	CASSNAGQEGFYGYTF
TRBJ1-5	.	few	TRBV7-6	TGTGCCAGCAGCCAGAGAGGTAGCAATCAGCCCCAGCATTTT	CASSQRGSNQPQHF
TRBJ2-7	TRBD2	.	TRBV7-2	TGTGCCTGGAGCAGACTAGCGGGAACCTACGAGCAGTACTTC	CAWSRLAGTYEQYF
TRBJ1-1	.	many	TRBV20-1	TGCAGTGCTACTCGACCGGCGAACACTGAAGCTTTCTTT	CSATRPANTEAFF
TRBJ2-5	.	many	TRBV6-1	TGTGCCAGCAGTAAGGGACTTCAAGAGACCCAGTACTTC	CASSKGLQETQYF
TRBJ1-2	.	many	TRBV4-3	TGCGCCAGCAGCCAAGAGGCAGGGTTTTTGGGCTATGGCTACACCTTC	CASSQEAGFLGYGYTF
TRBJ2-3	TRBD2	many	TRBV12-3/TRBV12-4	TGTGCCACGATGAGGCGGGAGGGATATACGCAGTATTTT	CATMRREGYTQYF
TRBJ1-3	.	few	TRBV10-3	TGTGCCATCAGGGACGGGACATTCGGAAACACCATATATTTT	CAIRDGTFGNTIYF
TRBJ1-2	TRBD1	many	TRBV24-1	TGTGCCACCAGTGATGTCGGACAGGACTATGGCTACACCTTC	CATSDVGQDYGYTF
TRBJ1-1	.	many	TRBV6-5	TGTGCCAGCAGTTCCCCGTTCCAGTCGGGCACTGAAGCTTTCTTT	CASSSPFQSGTEAFF
TRBJ2-5	TRBD2	.	TRBV10-3	TGTGCCATCAGTGCTATAGCGGGGGCTCCGGGAGAGACCCAGTACTTC	CAISAIAGAPGETQYF
TRBJ2-5	.	.	TRBV29-1	TGCAGCGTTGACGCAGGGGAAGAGACCCAGTACTTC	CSVDAGEETQYF
TRBJ2-7	TRBD2	.	TRBV12-3/TRBV12-4	TGTGCCAGCAGTTTTTTGCGGGAGGGCTACCCCTACGAGCAGTACTTC	CASSFLREGYPYEQYF
TRBJ2-7	.	many	TRBV5-1	TGCGCCAGCAGCGGGACACTATCCTACGAGCAGTACTTC	CASSGTLSYEQYF
TRBJ2-3	.	many	TRBV6-2/TRBV6-3	TGTGCCAGCAGTTACTCATTCACAGATACGCAGTATTTT	CASSYSFTDTQYF
TRBJ2-5	TRBD2	many	TRBV12-3/TRBV12-4	TGTGCCAGCAGCCGGGGGGGGGTTCAAGAGACCCAGTACTTC	CASSRGGVQETQYF
TRBJ2-2	.	many	TRBV27	TGTGCCAGCAGCGACGGGGGGCCAGGTAACACCGGGGAGCTGTTTTTT	CASSDGGPGNTGELFF
TRBJ1-2	TRBD1	many	TRBV4-3	TGCGCCAGCAGCCCCCAAGGACAGGGAGGGGGTGGCTACACCTTC	CASSPQGQGGGGYTF
TRBJ2-7	TRBD2	many	TRBV20-1	TGCAGTGCTGGACTAGCGGGAGACACTAGCTACGAGCAGTACTTC	CSAGLAGDTSYEQYF